A single sample is the source of the 26 T cell receptor beta chains below, sequenced in a study of blood T cell repertoires in COVID-19. Profiling relied on immunoSEQ multiplex PCR, and the TCRdb table lists in-frame clones only, not all of them. The sample contains about 18,000 clones, under 95% of which appear only once. Sequencing input: peripheral blood. These receptors were taken from a human donor in a cohort sampled during active COVID-19.

This clone was counted once. The chain combines TRBV6-5 with TRBJ1-3; 12 bases fit TRBD1. V lost 9 bases to trimming and J lost 4 bases; unmatched junction nucleotides: 7. CDR3 length: 15 amino acids. CDR1 and CDR2 (germline): MNHEY, SVGAGI. The CDR3 DNA follows: TGTGCCAGTGCTCCCGGGACAGGGGGCGGAAACACCATATATTTT. Protein sequence: CASAPGTGGGNTIYF.

The V call is TRBV30, the J call TRBJ1-2, with a tentative D call TRBD1 (5 bases). V was cut by 1 base and J by 8 bases, with 11 bases left in between. CDR1 is GTSNPN, CDR2 SVGIG, per germline (reference sequence). The CDR3 has 12 amino acids. CDR3 coding DNA: TGTGCCTGGAGTGAGGGGCTCGGGGGCTACACCTTC. It encodes CAWSEGLGGYTF.

This chain joins TRBV7-3 and TRBJ2-3; D might be TRBD1 (6 bases). Germline values: CDR1 SGHTA, CDR2 FQGTGA. Trimming pared 5 bases from V and 6 bases from J, leaving 12 bases between. CDR3 size: 13 residues. CDR3 sequence reads: CASSHERGDTQYF. The CDR3 bases are TGTGCCAGCAGCCATGAGAGGGGGGATACGCAGTATTTT.

This chain uses TRBV6-8 with TRBJ1-5, with TRBD1 as a possible D gene (6 bases). Trimming took off 1 base at V and 5 bases at J, with 21 bases between the two ends. This CDR3 spans 18 amino acids. Germline V gene data show CDR1 as MNHGY and CDR2 as SAAAGT. The CDR3 DNA sequence: TGTGCCAGCAGTTACTTTCACTTCACAGGGAAGGTCCATCAGCCCCAGCATTTT. Its protein is CASSYFHFTGKVHQPQHF.

The genes are TRBV14 and TRBJ2-5, with 8 nucleotides matching TRBD1. The CDR3 spans 18 residues. CDR1 is SGHDN, CDR2 FVKESK, per germline. V was pared by 0 bases and J by 5 bases, with 14 bases of the junction left unmatched. The CDR3 DNA follows: TGTGCCAGCAGCCAAGATATAAGGTCGGGACAGGACAGGGAGACCCAGTACTTC. This gives the protein CASSQDIRSGQDRETQYF. Full variable domain (outside the CDR3, taken from reference TRBV14 and TRBJ2-5): EAGVTQFPSHSVIEKGQTVTLRCDPISGHDNLYWYRRVMGKEIKFLLHFVKESKQDESGMPNNRFLAERTGGTYSTLKVQPAELEDSGVYFCASSQDIRSGQDRETQYFGPGTRLLVL.

The chain employs TRBV15 and TRBJ1-5; TRBD1 is a possible D gene (6 bases). Germline V lookup: CDR1 LNHNV, CDR2 YYDKDF (reference sequence). Trimming cost V 3 bases and J 3 bases, with 9 bases left between them. The CDR3 extends over 14 amino acids. The CDR3 bases are TGTGCCACCAGCAGCGGACAGATCAATCAGCCCCAGCATTTT. It encodes CATSSGQINQPQHF.

J is TRBJ1-2 and V is TRBV7-9; 11 bases are shared with TRBD1. V lost 4 bases to trimming and J lost 1 base; unmatched junction nucleotides: 8. CDR1 SEHNR and CDR2 FQNEAQ come from the germline V gene (reference sequence). The CDR3 covers 17 residues. CDR3 region: CASSSPAGTGGNYGYTF. The CDR3 coding sequence is TGTGCCAGCAGCTCTCCAGCCGGGACAGGGGGTAACTATGGCTACACCTTC. Looking up the rest from reference TRBV7-9 and TRBJ1-2 gives the full variable domain: DTGVSQNPRHKITKRGQNVTFRCDPISEHNRLYWYRQTLGQGPEFLTYFQNEAQLEKSRLLSDRFSAERPKGSFSTLEIQRTEQGDSAMYLCASSSPAGTGGNYGYTFGSGTRLTVV.

The chain has TRBV2 and TRBJ2-2; TRBD1 matches at 9 bases. V lost 0 bases and J lost 9; bases outside the gene matches: 8. CDR1 is SNHLY and CDR2 is FYNNEI in the germline V gene. CDR3 length: 16 amino acids. CDR3 bases: TGTGCCAGCAGTGAAGCGAGGACAGGGGTTCGGCGGGAGCTGTTTTTT. This translates into CASSEARTGVRRELFF.

This chain joins TRBV5-1 and TRBJ2-7, with D tentatively TRBD1 (6 bases). The CDR3 is 14 residues long. Germline assignment: CDR1 SGHRS and CDR2 YFSETQ. Trimming removed 4 bases at V and 1 base at J, with 12 bases between. The CDR3 spells CASSLYQGSYEQYF. CDR3 sequence (DNA): TGCGCCAGCAGCCTTTACCAGGGGTCCTACGAGCAGTACTTC.

The V call is TRBV29-1, the J call TRBJ2-7; 8 nucleotides align to TRBD1. The trim removed 6 bases at V and 4 bases at J, leaving 11 bases unmatched. This CDR3 is built from 14 residues. CDR1 SQVTM and CDR2 ANQGSEA come from the germline V gene. The CDR3 sequence: CSVGRDRRPYEQYF. Here the CDR3 DNA reads TGCAGCGTGGGCCGGGACAGGAGACCGTACGAGCAGTACTTC.

The chain has TRBV23-1 and TRBJ2-4, with D possibly matching TRBD1 (7 bases). TRBV23-1 is assigned to the ORF class and has an uncertain function. V was trimmed by 6 bases and J by 1 base, leaving 19 bases between them. The length of the CDR3 is 17 residues. CDR3 sequence (DNA): TGCGCCAGCAGACGAGAGGAGGGGGCAGGGGCCAAAAACATTCAGTACTTC. Its translation: CASRREEGAGAKNIQYF.

The J gene is TRBJ2-5, the V gene TRBV12-3 or TRBV12-4; the D is unclear. Trimming took 6 bases from V and 1 from J, leaving 3 bases between them. The CDR3 totals 11 residues. The CDR3 DNA sequence: TGTGCCAGCAGCATCCAAGAGACCCAGTACTTC. Translated, it gives CASSIQETQYF.

This chain joins TRBV19 and TRBJ2-2; the D is unclear. This CDR3 contains 11 residues. V was clipped by 6 bases and J by 8 bases, with 7 bases between them. Per the germline V gene, CDR1 is LNHDA and CDR2 is SQIVND (reference sequence). CDR3 region: CASRLLGELFF. The CDR3 DNA follows: TGTGCCAGTAGGCTATTAGGGGAGCTGTTTTTT.

The CDR3 spells CAWSVDGPGPQHF. The CDR3 region has the DNA TGTGCCTGGAGTGTGGATGGCCCAGGTCCCCAGCATTTT. The chain has TRBV30 and TRBJ1-5; D gene unclear. V lost 0 bases to trimming and J lost 10 bases, with 13 bases between them. The CDR3 runs 13 residues. Germline CDR1 is GTSNPN and CDR2 is SVGIG (reference sequence).

The chain links TRBV27 to TRBJ1-5, with D possibly being TRBD1 (5 bases). Germline V CDR1 and CDR2: MNHEY, SMNVEV (reference sequence). This CDR3 has 14 amino acids. Trimming stripped 6 bases from V and 5 bases from J, with 14 bases between. Here the CDR3 reads CASSISPGYQPQHF. The CDR3 DNA reads as TGTGCCAGCAGCATCTCCCCAGGGTATCAGCCCCAGCATTTT.

J is TRBJ2-1 and V is TRBV10-2; 12 bases are a match to TRBD2. The germline V gene encodes CDR1 WSHSY and CDR2 SAAADI. Germline trimming cut 11 bases from V and 6 bases from J; bases unmatched to any gene: 14. CDR3 size: 16 residues. For the CDR3, the DNA is TGCGCCGCCCATCACGGGAGGACTAGCGGGGCCAATGAGCAGTTCTTC. It yields the protein CAAHHGRTSGANEQFF.

The chain couples TRBV2 to TRBJ2-3, with TRBD2 identical over 10 bases. Per germline, CDR1 SNHLY and CDR2 FYNNEI. CDR3 length equals 16 residues. V lost 4 bases to trimming and J lost 1 base; unmatched junction nucleotides: 5. The chain's CDR3 is CASSVPLAGGTDTQYF. Written as DNA, the CDR3 is TGTGCCAGCAGTGTACCCCTAGCGGGGGGCACAGATACGCAGTATTTT.

Only a few counts were recorded for this clone. The V and J genes are TRBV19 and TRBJ2-3, with D possibly TRBD1 on 6 matching bases. This CDR3 contains 13 residues. V dropped 10 bases and J dropped 5 bases, with 16 bases sitting between them. Germline-derived CDR1 and CDR2 are LNHDA and SQIVND (reference sequence). The CDR3 coding sequence is TGTGCCACACGGCAGGGGCAGCAAGATACGCAGTATTTT. Protein: CATRQGQQDTQYF.

The V call is TRBV19, the J call TRBJ1-4; 8 positions match TRBD1. The CDR3 runs to 15 residues. Trimming at V came to 3 bases and at J to 5 bases, leaving 5 bases not matched to a gene. Per the germline V gene, CDR1 is LNHDA and CDR2 is SQIVND (reference sequence). CDR3 residues: CASSIWTGRNEKLFF. The CDR3 region has the DNA TGTGCCAGTAGTATCTGGACAGGGAGGAATGAAAAACTGTTTTTT.

This chain joins TRBV6-2 or TRBV6-3 and TRBJ2-1; 9 bases agree with TRBD2. The CDR3 totals 14 residues. V gave up 3 bases and J gave up 7 bases; unmatched junction bases: 4. Germline V gene sequence: CDR1 MNHEY, CDR2 SVGEGT. CDR3: CASSYGTSWNEQFF. The CDR3, as DNA: TGTGCCAGCAGTTATGGGACTAGCTGGAATGAGCAGTTCTTC.

V and J are TRBV6-1 and TRBJ2-1; D is perhaps TRBD1 (6 bases). The CDR3 consists of 16 residues. V dropped 2 bases and J dropped 1 base, with 12 bases sitting between them. Germline CDR1 MNHNS, CDR2 SASEGT. CDR3 bases: TGTGCCAGCAGTGAAAGGGGGATTGGGTCCTACAATGAGCAGTTCTTC. It specifies CASSERGIGSYNEQFF.

The chain carries TRBV14 and TRBJ1-1; D not certain. Germline V gene sequence: CDR1 SGHDN, CDR2 FVKESK. The V and J ends lost 8 bases and 3 bases respectively, with 13 bases between them. This CDR3 contains 13 residues. The CDR3 here is CASAGGLDTEAFF. CDR3 nucleotides: TGTGCCAGCGCCGGCGGGTTGGACACTGAAGCTTTCTTT.

The V call is TRBV5-1, the J call TRBJ2-6; D unclear. This CDR3 has 14 amino acids. Deletions cut 4 bases from V and 0 bases from J, with 5 bases between. CDR1 and CDR2 from the germline V gene are SGHRS and YFSETQ. The CDR3: CASSPSSGANVLTF. The DNA of the CDR3 is TGCGCCAGCAGCCCCTCCTCTGGGGCCAACGTCCTGACTTTC.

This rearrangement joins TRBV7-2 to TRBJ2-2, with D tentatively TRBD2 (5 bases). Per the germline V gene, CDR1 is SGHTA and CDR2 is FQGNSA. This CDR3 is 15 amino acids long. V lost 5 bases, J lost 5 bases, and 15 bases lay in between. CDR3 coding DNA: TGTGCCAGCAGCCATGACTACGCCCTAACCGGGGAGCTGTTTTTT. This encodes CASSHDYALTGELFF.

The chain uses TRBV9 and TRBJ2-1; 8 bases match TRBD2. Germline assignment: CDR1 SGDLS and CDR2 YYNGEE. The CDR3 is 15 amino acids. Unmatched junction bases numbered 4, after V lost 3 bases and J lost 2 bases. CDR3 coding DNA: TGTGCCAGCAGCGAGAGCGGGGGTGCCTACAATGAGCAGTTCTTC. Translated: CASSESGGAYNEQFF.

In nucleotides, the CDR3 is TGTGCCAGCAGCCAATGGACAGGGGGCCACCAAGAGACCCAGTACTTC. Its protein product is CASSQWTGGHQETQYF. The chain recombines TRBV14 with TRBJ2-5; 11 bases align to TRBD1. Trimming at V came to 2 bases and at J to 0 bases, leaving 2 bases not matched to a gene. The CDR3 extends over 16 amino acids. Germline CDR1 SGHDN, CDR2 FVKESK.